A selection of T cell receptor beta chains follows, all from one sample in a study of T cell repertoires in cytomegalovirus infection. TCRdb re-called the reads with MiXCR, one entry per CDR3 protein. The sample yields under 800,000 distinct CDR3 sequences, approximately 24% seen once. The sequenced sample was CD8+ T cells from PBMCs. These receptor sequences come from a human donor in good health (CMV status not recorded). Some clones in this sample may be carry-over from other donors' samples. Each CDR3 is given with its conserved first and last residue. The D gene is left open where the match is weak. Not all rows give a size; the values are once, few, many and, for expanded clones, a class.

clone size: few; V gene: TRBV6-5; J gene: TRBJ2-2; D gene: .; CDR3 length: 13; CDR3 protein: CASSYEVAGELFF; CDR3 DNA: TGTGCCAGCAGTTACGAGGTGGCCGGGGAGCTGTTTTTT
clone size: many; V gene: TRBV7-8; J gene: TRBJ2-1; D gene: .; CDR3 length: 15; CDR3 protein: CASTPRGSSYNEQFF; CDR3 DNA: TGTGCCAGTACCCCGAGAGGGAGCTCCTACAATGAGCAGTTCTTC
clone size: .; V gene: TRBV5-1; J gene: TRBJ2-6; D gene: .; CDR3 length: 19; CDR3 protein: CASSLEDPRSGSGANVLTF; CDR3 DNA: TGCGCCAGCAGCTTGGAGGACCCCCGATCGGGCTCTGGGGCCAACGTCCTGACTTTC
clone size: .; V gene: TRBV6-1; J gene: TRBJ2-1; D gene: .; CDR3 length: 13; CDR3 protein: CATFGLFYNEQFF; CDR3 DNA: TGTGCCACATTCGGACTGTTCTACAATGAGCAGTTCTTC
clone size: once; V gene: TRBV11-1; J gene: TRBJ2-3; D gene: .; CDR3 length: 15; CDR3 protein: CASSTFGGSTDTQYF; CDR3 DNA: TGTGCCAGCAGCACGTTTGGTGGAAGCACAGATACGCAGTATTTT
clone size: many; V gene: TRBV13; J gene: TRBJ1-1; D gene: TRBD1; CDR3 length: 14; CDR3 protein: CATGTGGGSTEAFF; CDR3 DNA: TGTGCCACCGGGACAGGGGGAGGTAGCACTGAAGCTTTCTTT
clone size: few; V gene: TRBV2; J gene: TRBJ1-1; D gene: .; CDR3 length: 12; CDR3 protein: CAIQGQTTEAFF; CDR3 DNA: TGTGCCATCCAGGGGCAGACCACTGAAGCTTTCTTT
clone size: .; V gene: TRBV9; J gene: TRBJ2-3; D gene: .; CDR3 length: 15; CDR3 protein: CASSSPDGRTDTQYF; CDR3 DNA: TGTGCCAGCAGCTCCCCCGACGGCCGAACAGATACGCAGTATTTT
clone size: .; V gene: TRBV7-6; J gene: TRBJ2-7; D gene: .; CDR3 length: 13; CDR3 protein: CTSSLAWVGEQYF; CDR3 DNA: TGTACCAGCAGCTTAGCTTGGGTTGGCGAGCAGTACTTC
clone size: .; V gene: TRBV29-1; J gene: TRBJ1-5; D gene: .; CDR3 length: 11; CDR3 protein: CSVEPNQPQHF; CDR3 DNA: TGCAGCGTTGAGCCCAATCAGCCCCAGCATTTT